This is a list of T cell receptor beta chains from one sample in a study of T cells in Graves' hyperthyroidism and ophthalmopathy. MiXCR, applied by TCRdb to the multiplex PCR reads, yields one record per CDR3 protein. The data show approximately 600,000 distinct CDR3 sequences, around 20% seen once. The material sequenced was blood. These receptors all stem from a man aged 25-40 years with Graves' ophthalmopathy. Both conserved end residues are part of each CDR3. A D gene is named only where the DNA matches it firmly. A row's size may be missing; if present it is once, few, many or a size class.

V,size,length,D,J,CDR3,DNA
TRBV2,few,12,-,TRBJ2-3,CASTVEPDTQYF,TGTGCCAGCACTGTGGAGCCAGATACGCAGTATTTT
TRBV28,few,15,-,TRBJ1-2,CASSPGQRRLYGYTF,TGTGCCAGCAGTCCTGGACAACGTCGGCTCTATGGCTACACCTTC
TRBV29-1,-,13,-,TRBJ2-2,CSVQPPNTGELFF,TGCAGCGTCCAGCCCCCGAACACCGGGGAGCTGTTTTTT
TRBV4-1,few,16,TRBD1,TRBJ2-1,CASSSPLDREYNEQFF,TGCGCCAGCAGCTCTCCCTTGGACAGGGAATACAATGAGCAGTTCTTC
TRBV12-3/TRBV12-4,many,13,TRBD1,TRBJ2-3,CASSLGTGDTQYF,TGTGCCAGCAGTTTAGGGACAGGAGATACGCAGTATTTT
TRBV7-2,few,14,TRBD1,TRBJ1-2,CASSLGTGSYGYTF,TGTGCCAGCAGCTTGGGGACAGGATCCTATGGCTACACCTTC
TRBV7-9,few,16,TRBD2,TRBJ2-2,CASSFEAGANTGELFF,TGTGCCAGCAGCTTTGAGGCGGGAGCGAACACCGGGGAGCTGTTTTTT
TRBV4-1,-,17,TRBD1,TRBJ2-7,CASSQGTGQGHGNEQYF,TGCGCCAGCAGCCAAGGAACGGGACAGGGTCACGGCAACGAGCAGTACTTC
TRBV4-1,few,18,TRBD2,TRBJ2-5,CASSQELEDGSGSETQYF,TGCGCCAGCAGCCAAGAATTGGAGGATGGTAGCGGGAGTGAGACCCAGTACTTC
TRBV28,few,14,-,TRBJ1-2,CASSPSGGAYGYTF,TGTGCCAGCAGCCCCTCGGGGGGGGCTTACGGCTACACCTTC
TRBV11-2,few,18,-,TRBJ1-4,CASSSFGQGGGTNEKLFF,TGTGCCAGCAGCTCCTTCGGCCAGGGAGGAGGAACTAATGAAAAACTGTTTTTT
TRBV7-3,-,16,-,TRBJ2-3,CASSLFGGTEADTQYF,TGTGCCAGCAGCTTATTCGGCGGAACAGAGGCAGATACGCAGTATTTT
TRBV6-1,-,13,-,TRBJ1-1,CASSDLQFTEAFF,TGTGCCAGCAGTGACTTACAGTTCACTGAAGCTTTCTTT
TRBV7-3,-,14,-,TRBJ1-3,CASSRTASGNTIYF,TGTGCCAGCAGCCGGACGGCCTCTGGAAACACCATATATTTT
TRBV7-3,-,14,TRBD1,TRBJ2-5,CASGTGGVVKTQYF,TGTGCCAGCGGGACAGGGGGCGTCGTTAAGACCCAGTACTTC
TRBV27,few,15,TRBD1,TRBJ1-2,CASSSSGTGPWGYTF,TGTGCCAGCAGTTCGTCCGGGACAGGGCCCTGGGGCTACACCTTC
TRBV12-3/TRBV12-4,few,13,-,TRBJ2-7,CASSFGGFLGQYF,TGTGCCAGCAGTTTCGGCGGATTTCTTGGGCAGTACTTC
TRBV3-1,-,14,TRBD1,TRBJ2-7,CASSQWTGGYEQYF,TGTGCCAGCAGCCAATGGACAGGTGGCTACGAGCAGTACTTC